The rows below give T cell receptor beta chains drawn from one sample of a study of cytomegalovirus exposure and HLA in healthy donors. TCRdb's copy holds only in-frame clones and misses some; the assay was immunoSEQ multiplex PCR. The profile shows 150,000 to 200,000 clones, roughly 80% of them singletons. Sequencing input: PBMCs. These receptors came from a male donor in good health and CMV-seropositive. CDR3s include the opening cysteine and the closing phenylalanine or tryptophan. Each record gives: J gene, D gene, V gene, clone size, CDR3 length, CDR3 DNA, CDR3 protein. D genes are given only for firm matches. Some rows mark clone size as missing; the rest say once, few, many or name a class of expanded clone.

j_call: TRBJ1-2
d_call: -
v_call: TRBV27
clone_size: -
cdr3_length: 14
cdr3_nt: TGTGCCAGCAGTTTAAATCAGGGAAACTATGGCTACACCTTC
cdr3_aa: CASSLNQGNYGYTF

j_call: TRBJ2-4
d_call: -
v_call: TRBV12-2
clone_size: -
cdr3_length: 16
cdr3_nt: TGTGCAAGTCGCTCGCCGCTGGGCCTAGCCAAAAACATTCAGTACTTC
cdr3_aa: CASRSPLGLAKNIQYF

j_call: TRBJ2-7
d_call: TRBD1
v_call: TRBV5-5
clone_size: -
cdr3_length: 15
cdr3_nt: TGTGCCAGCAGCCGTGACAGGGGGCCCCCCTACGAGCAGTACTTC
cdr3_aa: CASSRDRGPPYEQYF

j_call: TRBJ2-6
d_call: -
v_call: TRBV30
clone_size: -
cdr3_length: 14
cdr3_nt: TGTGCCTGGAGGCAGGCTGCTGGGGCCAACGTCCTGACTTTC
cdr3_aa: CAWRQAAGANVLTF

j_call: TRBJ2-1
d_call: TRBD2
v_call: TRBV28
clone_size: -
cdr3_length: 15
cdr3_nt: TGTGCCAGCAGCCAGAGCGGGAGTGGCTACAATGAGCAGTTCTTC
cdr3_aa: CASSQSGSGYNEQFF

j_call: TRBJ2-5
d_call: TRBD1
v_call: TRBV5-5
clone_size: -
cdr3_length: 15
cdr3_nt: TGTGCCAGCAGCTTTGGGGACAGAGTCCAAGAGACCCAGTACTTC
cdr3_aa: CASSFGDRVQETQYF

j_call: TRBJ2-2
d_call: TRBD2
v_call: TRBV27
clone_size: -
cdr3_length: 16
cdr3_nt: TGTGCCAGCGCCCTACTCTCCGGCGGGGGGACCGGGGAGCTGTTTTTT
cdr3_aa: CASALLSGGGTGELFF

j_call: TRBJ2-7
d_call: TRBD1
v_call: TRBV19
clone_size: -
cdr3_length: 15
cdr3_nt: TGTGCCAGTAGACGGACAGGGAATGGGGCCTACGAGCAGTACTTC
cdr3_aa: CASRRTGNGAYEQYF

j_call: TRBJ2-1
d_call: TRBD2
v_call: TRBV9
clone_size: -
cdr3_length: 15
cdr3_nt: TGTGCCAGCAGCGCCACCCTAGCGGGCGGCAATGAGCAGTTCTTC
cdr3_aa: CASSATLAGGNEQFF

j_call: TRBJ2-6
d_call: -
v_call: TRBV19
clone_size: -
cdr3_length: 16
cdr3_nt: TGTGCCAGTAGTCCACAGGAGATCTCTGGGGCCAACGTCCTGACTTTC
cdr3_aa: CASSPQEISGANVLTF

j_call: TRBJ2-5
d_call: TRBD2
v_call: TRBV14
clone_size: -
cdr3_length: 16
cdr3_nt: TGTGCCAGCAGCCAAGAGGTAGCGGGAGGGCAAGAGACCCAGTACTTC
cdr3_aa: CASSQEVAGGQETQYF

j_call: TRBJ2-3
d_call: -
v_call: TRBV7-6
clone_size: -
cdr3_length: 15
cdr3_nt: TGTGCCAGCAGCTTCGACGGGACTAGCACAGATACGCAGTATTTT
cdr3_aa: CASSFDGTSTDTQYF

j_call: TRBJ2-1
d_call: -
v_call: TRBV6-6
clone_size: few
cdr3_length: 14
cdr3_nt: TGTGCCAGCTCTGGAGGGGGGGCCTACAATGAGCAGTTCTTC
cdr3_aa: CASSGGGAYNEQFF

j_call: TRBJ1-4
d_call: -
v_call: TRBV5-1
clone_size: -
cdr3_length: 15
cdr3_nt: TGCGCCAGCAGCTTGGTTAGGGGGTTAGATGAAAAACTGTTTTTT
cdr3_aa: CASSLVRGLDEKLFF

j_call: TRBJ2-3
d_call: -
v_call: TRBV9
clone_size: -
cdr3_length: 11
cdr3_nt: TGTGCCAGCAGCGCTACAGATACGCAGTATTTT
cdr3_aa: CASSATDTQYF

j_call: TRBJ1-2
d_call: TRBD1
v_call: TRBV6-1
clone_size: -
cdr3_length: 13
cdr3_nt: TGTGCCAGCAGTGCGGGACAGCCCTATGGCTACACCTTC
cdr3_aa: CASSAGQPYGYTF

j_call: TRBJ1-1
d_call: -
v_call: TRBV7-8
clone_size: -
cdr3_length: 12
cdr3_nt: TGTGCCAGCAGCTTAGGCCTATCTGAAGCTTTCTTT
cdr3_aa: CASSLGLSEAFF

j_call: TRBJ2-1
d_call: -
v_call: TRBV7-2
clone_size: -
cdr3_length: 16
cdr3_nt: TGTGCCAGCAGCTTAAAGCCCCCCAGGGGTAACAATGAGCAGTTCTTC
cdr3_aa: CASSLKPPRGNNEQFF